What follows describes a single T cell receptor (beta chain). The antigen is not known. The read ends 3 residues shy of where the CDR3 ends; the end is completed using the germline J gene. V was pared by 3 bases and J by 6 bases, with 14 bases between. CDR3 length: 15 residues. Looked up from germline, CDR1 is KGHSH and CDR2 is LQKENI. This entry belongs to a study of T cells in women clearing cervical HPV infection. The overall study: Case blood was drawn when the lesion was first found; control blood after infection became undetectable.

TCR beta CDR3 amplified by multiplex PCR from approximately 1,100 ng genomic DNA. Here immunoSEQ multiplex PCR was the method, and the copy in TCRdb shows in-frame clones only, minus some. This table holds about 31,000 clones. Study observations and caveats: Controls had more TRBV6-7 (approximately 0.15%) than cases (around 0.11%). Richness differences could reflect unmeasured T-cell content per sample.

The TCR comes from a woman aged 18-70 years with a cervical HPV16 infection that either progressed to CIN3+ or cleared (not recorded which). Sequenced material: blood buffy coat. The chain employs TRBV18 and TRBJ2-2, with D perhaps matching TRBD2 (5 bases). The CDR3 bases that were read are TGTGCCAGCTCACCTCTGGTAGGAGCGGCCGGGGAG. It codes for CASSPLVGAAGE. The CDR3, in full, reads CASSPLVGAAGELFF.